These 23 T cell receptor beta chains were sequenced from one sample in a study of OX40 agonist ivuxolimab in advanced cancers. TCRdb's copy holds only in-frame clones and misses some; the assay was immunoSEQ multiplex PCR. Among fewer than 80,000 clones listed, roughly 85% were seen once. The sequenced sample was CD4+ or CD8+ T cells sorted from blood, obtained in a trial of the OX40 agonist ivuxolimab. Receptors originate from an adult with an advanced solid tumor such as melanoma, head and neck, liver or kidney cancer.

This rearrangement joins TRBV19 to TRBJ2-2, with a tentative D call TRBD2 (5 bases). Germline V gives CDR1 LNHDA, CDR2 SQIVND (reference sequence). This CDR3 region has 19 residues. V lost 0 bases, J lost 3 bases, and 20 bases lay in between. The CDR3 sequence is CASSIDFSGPGRYTGELFF. The DNA for the CDR3 is TGTGCCAGTAGTATAGATTTCTCCGGGCCGGGGAGATACACCGGGGAGCTGTTTTTT.

This chain uses TRBV5-4 with TRBJ1-4, with D possibly matching TRBD1 (5 bases). Looked up from germline, CDR1 is SGHNT and CDR2 is YYREEE (reference sequence). This CDR3 is built from 15 residues. V lost 6 bases and J 2 bases, leaving 14 bases between the germline ends. CDR3 sequence (DNA): TGTGCCAGCACTCGGGCGGGGGGGACTAATGAAAAACTGTTTTTT. The encoded protein is CASTRAGGTNEKLFF.

The CDR3 nucleotides read TGTGCCAGCAGTTACGCGCTCACGACTAAAGGACCCCTCCACTTT. Encoded protein: CASSYALTTKGPLHF. This chain connects TRBV6-6 to TRBJ1-6, with D hard to call. CDR1 is MNHNY and CDR2 is SVGAGI in the germline V gene (reference sequence). V lost 2 bases and J 12 bases, leaving 17 bases between the germline ends. CDR3 length equals 15 residues.

This chain links TRBV9 with TRBJ2-1; 10 nucleotides match TRBD2. There are 16 residues in the CDR3. Germline CDR1 SGDLS, CDR2 YYNGEE. The V gene end was trimmed by 2 bases and the J gene end by 4 bases; junction bases not matched to a gene: 6. The CDR3 DNA follows: TGTGCCAGCAGCGTTACGGCTAGCGGGGGTTACAATGAGCAGTTCTTC. Translated: CASSVTASGGYNEQFF.

The chain combines TRBV27 with TRBJ2-7, with TRBD1 as a possible D gene (6 bases). Trimming pared 7 bases from V and 2 bases from J, leaving 12 bases between. This CDR3 contains 13 residues. From germline, CDR1 is MNHEY and CDR2 SMNVEV (reference sequence). CDR3 coding DNA: TGTGCCAGCAAGGCAGGGGAAACCTACGAGCAGTACTTC. Residues: CASKAGETYEQYF.

V usage is TRBV5-1 and J usage is TRBJ1-1; the D is unclear. The CDR3 runs 16 residues. CDR1 is SGHRS, CDR2 YFSETQ, per germline. V shed 2 bases and J shed 4 bases, with 18 bases lying between them. CDR3 sequence (DNA): TGCGCCAGCAGCTTATCCTGGGGTACCGTCGGCACTGAAGCTTTCTTT. Its protein product is CASSLSWGTVGTEAFF.

This clone showed up just once. Mismatch with germline at one junction end may stem from a read error. The chain links TRBV7-9 to TRBJ1-1; D remains ambiguous. Germline V gene lookup returns CDR1 SEHNR and CDR2 FQNEAQ (reference sequence). The CDR3 is 12 amino acids. CDR3: CASSLGDTGAFF. CDR3 nucleotides: TGTGCCAGCAGCTTAGGCGACACTGGAGCTTTCTTT.

The V call is TRBV5-6, the J call TRBJ2-7, with D perhaps matching TRBD1 (6 bases). The CDR3 extends over 14 amino acids. V was shortened by 3 bases and J by 5 bases, with 15 bases between the two germline ends. From germline, CDR1 is SGHDT and CDR2 YYEEEE. For the CDR3, the DNA is TGTGCCAGCAGCTCCTGGACAGTCGGCAACGAGCAGTACTTC. It encodes CASSSWTVGNEQYF.

The genes are TRBV27 and TRBJ2-1, with a possible D match to TRBD2 (6 bases). V was cut by 5 bases and J by 0 bases, with 14 bases left in between. The V gene's germline CDR1 is MNHEY and CDR2 SMNVEV (reference sequence). CDR3 length: 16 amino acids. The CDR3 DNA reads TGTGCCAGCAGTAGAGCGGGCTTCAGCTCCTACAATGAGCAGTTCTTC. Residues: CASSRAGFSSYNEQFF.

This chain links TRBV9 with TRBJ2-7; maybe TRBD1 (6 bases). V dropped 4 bases and J dropped 7 bases, with 18 bases sitting between them. Germline CDR1 SGDLS, CDR2 YYNGEE. The CDR3 is 14 amino acids. CDR3 DNA sequence: TGTGCCAGCAGCCCAGGGACGGGCCAGGGGGAGCAGTACTTC. Translated: CASSPGTGQGEQYF.

The chain uses TRBV19 and TRBJ1-5; TRBD1 aligns across 9 bases. Germline V gene sequence: CDR1 LNHDA, CDR2 SQIVND (reference sequence). V shed 5 bases, J shed 2 bases, and the junction held 4 bases outside the gene matches. The CDR3 extends over 15 amino acids. The CDR3 coding sequence is TGTGCCAGTAGTTCCCGGGACAGGGGCAATCAGCCCCAGCATTTT. This sequence encodes CASSSRDRGNQPQHF.

This clone was seen just once. The J gene is TRBJ1-5, the V gene TRBV6-1; no clear D gene. Between the trimmed V and J ends, which lost 2 bases and 4 bases, there was a span of 6 bases. CDR3 length equals 13 residues. The germline CDR1 and CDR2 sequences are MNHNS and SASEGT. The CDR3 is CASSEPGNQPQHF. The CDR3 DNA is TGTGCCAGCAGTGAACCCGGTAATCAGCCCCAGCATTTT.

This clone was seen only once. V gene TRBV2 combines with J gene TRBJ2-4; D not resolved. The V end was cut by 2 bases, the J end by 1 base, with 9 bases between. The CDR3 has 15 amino acids. CDR1 is SNHLY and CDR2 is FYNNEI in the germline V gene. The CDR3 sequence: CASSEIRVAKNIQYF. The DNA of the CDR3 is TGTGCCAGCAGTGAAATTCGGGTTGCCAAAAACATTCAGTACTTC.

The chain joins TRBV2 to TRBJ1-4; D gene uncertain. Germline V gene sequence: CDR1 SNHLY, CDR2 FYNNEI. The V and J ends lost 2 bases and 10 bases respectively, with 14 bases between them. CDR3 length: 14 amino acids. This CDR3 reads CASSERPGPGKLFF. CDR3 bases: TGTGCCAGCAGTGAACGTCCCGGGCCCGGAAAACTGTTTTTT.

The rearrangement uses TRBV15 and TRBJ2-1; D is uncertain. The V and J ends lost 4 bases and 1 base respectively, with 14 bases between them. The CDR3 loop spans 16 amino acids. Germline V gives CDR1 LNHNV, CDR2 YYDKDF (reference sequence). In DNA form, the CDR3 reads TGTGCCACCAGCAAAAGGGCGGTTCAATCCTACAATGAGCAGTTCTTC. Residues: CATSKRAVQSYNEQFF.

The V and J genes are TRBV7-2 and TRBJ2-3, with D hard to call. This CDR3 contains 11 residues. V was cut by 5 bases and J by 4 bases, with 4 bases left in between. Germline assignment: CDR1 SGHTA and CDR2 FQGNSA. CDR3 in amino acids: CASSQADTQYF. The CDR3 bases are TGTGCCAGCAGCCAGGCAGATACGCAGTATTTT. The full variable domain, completed using reference TRBV7-2 and TRBJ2-3, is GAGVSQSPSNKVTEKGKDVELRCDPISGHTALYWYRQSLGQGLEFLIYFQGNSAPDKSGLPSDRFSAERTGGSVSTLTIQRTQQEDSAVYLCASSQADTQYFGPGTRLTVL.

The J gene is TRBJ2-3, the V gene TRBV7-2; TRBD2 matches at 14 bases. This CDR3 has 16 residues. Germline V gene sequence: CDR1 SGHTA, CDR2 FQGNSA. The J segment lost 5 bases and the V segment lost 4 bases, leaving 5 bases of the junction unmatched. The chain's CDR3 is CASSSGLAGGLDTQYF. Here the CDR3 DNA reads TGTGCCAGCAGCTCCGGACTAGCGGGGGGATTAGATACGCAGTATTTT.

This clone has more than one count but fewer than ten. The chain carries TRBV5-1 and TRBJ2-1; no reliable D call. This CDR3 spans 13 amino acids. The V end was cut by 1 base, the J end by 12 bases, with 14 bases between. Germline V gene data show CDR1 as SGHRS and CDR2 as YFSETQ. CDR3 sequence (DNA): TGCGCCAGCAGCTTGTCCCCTTTGGCCGCGCAGTTCTTC. Translation gives CASSLSPLAAQFF.

This clone has just a few counts. The rearrangement joins TRBV19 to TRBJ2-7; TRBD1 is a possible D gene (6 bases). V dropped 3 bases and J dropped 0 bases, with 15 bases sitting between them. CDR3 length equals 16 residues. Germline loops: CDR1 LNHDA, CDR2 SQIVND (reference sequence). CDR3 in amino acids: CASSIARDIDSYEQYF. CDR3 nucleotides: TGTGCCAGTAGTATCGCTCGGGACATCGACTCCTACGAGCAGTACTTC.

This sequence joins TRBV7-9 and TRBJ2-5; 13 bases align to TRBD2. Per the germline V gene, CDR1 is SEHNR and CDR2 is FQNEAQ (reference sequence). The V gene end was trimmed by 3 bases and the J gene end by 4 bases; junction bases not matched to a gene: 5. The CDR3 extends over 16 amino acids. The CDR3 protein is CASSLTSGRIGETQYF. CDR3 nucleotide sequence: TGTGCCAGCAGCTTGACTAGCGGGAGGATCGGAGAGACCCAGTACTTC. Variable domain in full (rest from reference TRBV7-9 and TRBJ2-5): DTGVSQNPRHKITKRGQNVTFRCDPISEHNRLYWYRQTLGQGPEFLTYFQNEAQLEKSRLLSDRFSAERPKGSFSTLEIQRTEQGDSAMYLCASSLTSGRIGETQYFGPGTRLLVL.

This clone was found a few times. The J gene is TRBJ1-5, the V gene TRBV7-2, with TRBD1 matching over 7 bases. Looked up from germline, CDR1 is SGHTA and CDR2 is FQGNSA. CDR3 length: 13 residues. The V and J ends lost 5 bases and 6 bases, in that order; junction bases with no gene match: 4. CDR3 in amino acids: CASSTQGGQPQHF. CDR3 sequence (DNA): TGTGCCAGCAGCACGCAGGGGGGTCAGCCCCAGCATTTT. Full variable domain (remainder filled in from reference TRBV7-2 and TRBJ1-5): GAGVSQSPSNKVTEKGKDVELRCDPISGHTALYWYRQSLGQGLEFLIYFQGNSAPDKSGLPSDRFSAERTGGSVSTLTIQRTQQEDSAVYLCASSTQGGQPQHFGDGTRLSIL.

The chain carries TRBV5-6 and TRBJ1-2; a weak D match, TRBD1 (5 bases). Looked up from germline, CDR1 is SGHDT and CDR2 is YYEEEE. The V end lost 4 bases, the J end lost 6 bases, and 13 bases lay between the germline ends. This CDR3 region has 13 residues. CDR3 DNA: TGTGCCAGCAGCCAAGGGACGGAAAATGGCTACACCTTC. Its protein product is CASSQGTENGYTF.

V is TRBV28 and J is TRBJ1-4; D may be TRBD1 (6 bases). The CDR3 runs to 15 residues. Trimming took 5 bases from V and 7 from J, leaving 17 bases between them. The germline CDR1 and CDR2 sequences are MDHEN and SYDVKM. The CDR3 reads CASSPPSWTAEKLFF. The CDR3 DNA follows: TGTGCCAGCAGTCCGCCTTCCTGGACAGCTGAAAAACTGTTTTTT.